These 5 T cell receptor beta chains were all obtained from the same sample, sequenced in a study of a mutant IDH1 vaccine in newly diagnosed glioma. The method was immunoSEQ multiplex PCR; TCRdb's version includes in-frame clones alone and lacks a portion of them. The sample holds tens of thousands of clones; around nine tenths are singletons and the top ten take about 2.3%. Time point meaning: week 47, end of study. Every vaccine dose comprised 300 ug of mutant IDH1 20-mer peptide plus topical imiquimod. No cognate antigen is known for these TCRs. The sample here was PBMCs, taken from a glioma patient whose treatment included an IDH1 peptide vaccine. The receptors come from a man aged 35 to 55 with glioma.

The V gene is TRBV11-3, the J gene TRBJ1-3; no firm D call. The germline V gene has CDR1 SGHNT and CDR2 YENEEA. V dropped 0 bases and J dropped 1 base, with 7 bases sitting between them. This CDR3 contains 15 residues. CDR3 in DNA: TGTGCCAGCAGCTTAGAATCCGGATCTGGAAACACCATATATTTT. Translating it yields CASSLESGSGNTIYF. Full variable domain (rest looked up from reference TRBV11-3 and TRBJ1-3): EAGVVQSPRYKIIEKKQPVAFWCNPISGHNTLYWYLQNLGQGPELLIRYENEEAVDDSQLPKDRFSAERLKGVDSTLKIQPAELGDSAVYLCASSLESGSGNTIYFGEGSWLTVV.

V usage is TRBV25-1 and J usage is TRBJ2-7; the D is unclear. The CDR3 has 14 amino acids. V shed 3 bases and J shed 0 bases, with 9 bases lying between them. Germline V lookup: CDR1 MGHDK, CDR2 SYGVNS. In nucleotides, the CDR3 is TGTGCCAGCAGTGAGACCAGGAGCTCCTACGAGCAGTACTTC. Its protein is CASSETRSSYEQYF.

The genes are TRBV5-4 and TRBJ1-2; the match to TRBD1 covers 8 bases. There are 15 residues in the CDR3. Trimming cost V 2 bases and J 2 bases; bases outside gene matches: 5. The germline gives CDR1 SGHNT, CDR2 YYREEE (reference sequence). The CDR3 nucleotides read TGTGCCAGCAGCTTAGGTCGGGACAGGAACTATGGCTACACCTTC. Translation gives CASSLGRDRNYGYTF.

The DNA of the CDR3 is TGTGCCAGCAGCCTCGGACAGGGAGCGGGCTACGAGCAGTACTTC. It codes for CASSLGQGAGYEQYF. The chain combines TRBV2 with TRBJ2-7; 8 bases line up with TRBD1. The V and J ends lost 6 bases and 3 bases, in that order; junction bases with no gene match: 10. There are 15 residues in the CDR3. Germline V CDR1 and CDR2: SNHLY, FYNNEI.

The chain uses TRBV6-4 and TRBJ1-4; no reliable D call. The V gene lost 8 bases and the J gene lost 6 bases, with 13 bases spanning the gap. This CDR3 spans 13 amino acids. From germline, CDR1 is MRHNA and CDR2 SNTAGT. Here the CDR3 reads CASAVPGDEKLFF. The CDR3 DNA reads TGTGCCAGCGCCGTCCCCGGTGATGAAAAACTGTTTTTT.